Listed below are T cell receptor beta chains from one sample, sequenced in a study of cytomegalovirus exposure and HLA in healthy donors. The table came from immunoSEQ multiplex PCR; TCRdb's copy has only in-frame clones and leaves some out. The repertoire holds approximately 240,000 clones, with approximately 90% as singletons. The specimen was PBMCs. These receptors came from a woman younger than 35 in good health and CMV-seronegative. Each CDR3 is given with its conserved first and last residue. A D gene is named only where the DNA matches it firmly. For some rows the clone size is stated as once, few or many, or as a class when expanded; others skip it.

>-|TRBJ2-7|TRBV2|-
CASTTGFRESEQYF
TGTGCCAGCACCACCGGGTTCAGAGAAAGCGAGCAGTACTTC
>TRBD1|TRBJ1-2|TRBV2|-
CASSPRTGPYGYTF
TGTGCCAGCAGTCCTCGGACAGGCCCCTATGGCTACACCTTC
>TRBD1|TRBJ1-2|TRBV2|once
CASSGLRDRDNGYTF
TGTGCCAGCAGTGGTCTCCGGGACAGGGATAATGGCTACACCTTC
>-|TRBJ2-3|TRBV5-1|-
CASRITGRTDTQYF
TGCGCCAGCAGAATTACAGGCAGGACAGATACGCAGTATTTT
>TRBD1|TRBJ1-2|TRBV9|-
CASSGTGAQGYGYTF
TGTGCCAGCAGCGGGACAGGGGCGCAGGGCTATGGCTACACCTTC
>TRBD1|TRBJ2-1|TRBV5-6|-
CASSWNFWTGAYNEQFF
TGTGCCAGCAGCTGGAATTTTTGGACAGGCGCCTACAATGAGCAGTTCTTC
>TRBD1|TRBJ2-5|TRBV18|-
CASSPRIPGQLETQYF
TGTGCCAGCTCACCCCGAATTCCGGGACAGCTAGAGACCCAGTACTTC
>-|TRBJ1-2|TRBV4-3|-
CASSQDFQGIIGYTF
TGCGCCAGCAGCCAAGATTTTCAGGGGATCATTGGCTACACCTTC
>TRBD2|TRBJ2-7|TRBV5-4|-
CASSPGGGGPVEQYF
TGTGCCAGCAGCCCTGGGGGGGGAGGGCCCGTCGAGCAGTACTTC
>-|TRBJ2-1|TRBV4-1|once
CASSQGVRGGEQFF
TGCGCCAGCAGCCAAGGGGTAAGAGGGGGTGAGCAGTTCTTC
>TRBD1|TRBJ2-7|TRBV5-1|-
CASSPTADRGRSLSYEQYF
TGCGCCAGCAGCCCCACAGCCGACAGGGGGCGATCCCTCTCCTACGAGCAGTACTTC
>-|TRBJ2-1|TRBV7-2|-
CASSQMGGGLSEQFF
TGTGCCAGCAGTCAGATGGGGGGGGGCCTCAGTGAGCAGTTCTTC
>-|TRBJ1-2|TRBV11-2|-
CASRAAGEYGYTF
TGTGCCAGCAGGGCGGCAGGGGAATATGGCTACACCTTC
>-|TRBJ2-5|TRBV25-1|-
CASSVTGGGGAQYF
TGTGCCAGCAGTGTTACAGGCGGAGGGGGGGCCCAGTACTTC
>TRBD1|TRBJ2-1|TRBV4-2|-
CASSQDIKTGGWNEQFF
TGTGCCAGCAGCCAAGATATAAAGACAGGGGGCTGGAATGAGCAGTTCTTC
>TRBD1|TRBJ1-1|TRBV4-2|-
CASSRQGLNTEAFF
TGTGCCAGCAGTCGACAGGGGTTGAACACTGAAGCTTTCTTT
>-|TRBJ1-4|TRBV6-5|-
CASSYSRWGREKLFF
TGTGCCAGCAGTTACTCGAGGTGGGGGAGGGAAAAACTGTTTTTT
>TRBD2|TRBJ2-7|TRBV4-3|once
CASSQARLASEQYF
TGCGCCAGCAGCCAAGCCCGACTAGCGAGTGAGCAGTACTTC
>TRBD1|TRBJ1-2|TRBV5-5|-
CASSHAGGAGYTF
TGTGCCAGCAGCCATGCAGGGGGCGCGGGCTACACCTTC
>TRBD2|TRBJ2-7|TRBV6-1|-
CASSSLSGSYEQYF
TGTGCCAGCAGCAGCCTTAGCGGGAGCTACGAGCAGTACTTC
>-|TRBJ2-1|TRBV15|-
CATSEGTYNEQFF
TGTGCCACCAGCGAGGGGACTTACAATGAGCAGTTCTTC
>TRBD2|TRBJ2-1|TRBV5-1|-
CASSLGSSGSSFYNEQFF
TGCGCCAGCAGCTTGGGGTCTAGCGGGAGTAGTTTCTACAATGAGCAGTTCTTC
>-|TRBJ1-2|TRBV30|-
CAWTRHLDVLGYTF
TGTGCCTGGACCCGCCACCTAGACGTGCTCGGCTACACCTTC
>-|TRBJ2-3|TRBV6-1|once
CASSDRALSWRGTDTQYF
TGTGCCAGCAGTGACCGGGCCCTATCTTGGAGGGGCACAGATACGCAGTATTTT
>TRBD2|TRBJ2-3|TRBV6-7|-
CASSHRTSPRKGGTDTQYF
TGTGCCAGCAGTCACAGGACTAGCCCGCGGAAGGGAGGCACAGATACGCAGTATTTT
>-|TRBJ1-1|TRBV2|-
CASLQGMNTEAFF
TGTGCCAGCTTGCAGGGTATGAACACTGAAGCTTTCTTT
>TRBD2|TRBJ2-7|TRBV4-2|-
CASSQAGLDYEQYF
TGTGCCAGCAGCCAAGCTGGACTAGACTACGAGCAGTACTTC
>-|TRBJ1-2|TRBV5-1|-
CASGQTSLGGYTF
TGCGCCAGCGGACAGACGTCTTTGGGGGGCTACACCTTC
>TRBD2|TRBJ2-1|TRBV4-1|-
CASSQDYGLAGNEQFF
TGCGCCAGCAGCCAAGATTATGGGCTAGCGGGCAATGAGCAGTTCTTC
>-|TRBJ2-1|TRBV6-5|-
CASSYSAGHNNEQFF
TGTGCCAGCAGTTACTCAGCGGGACATAACAATGAGCAGTTCTTC
>-|TRBJ2-3|TRBV18|once
CASSPNRVRSSTDTQYF
TGTGCCAGCTCACCCAACAGGGTCCGATCTAGCACAGATACGCAGTATTTT
>-|TRBJ1-2|TRBV14|-
CASSQDQEGLGGYTF
TGTGCCAGCAGCCAAGATCAGGAGGGCCTGGGAGGCTACACCTTC
>-|TRBJ2-2|TRBV7-3|-
CASSLKQGNYGELFF
TGTGCCAGCAGCTTAAAACAGGGAAATTACGGGGAGCTGTTTTTT
>-|TRBJ2-6|TRBV7-3|-
CASSFSRPGANVLTF
TGTGCCAGCAGCTTTTCGCGTCCTGGGGCCAACGTCCTGACTTTC
>-|TRBJ2-1|TRBV21-1|-
CASSKGHQGSYNEQFF
TGTGCCAGCAGCAAAGGTCACCAGGGGTCCTACAATGAGCAGTTCTTC
>TRBD1|TRBJ2-7|TRBV10-1|-
CASPPLDRVLYSLTYEQYF
TGCGCCAGCCCACCCCTAGACAGGGTTTTATATTCCCTGACCTACGAGCAGTACTTC
>TRBD2|TRBJ2-7|TRBV18|-
CASSLQLAGNSYEQYF
TGTGCCAGCTCACTGCAACTAGCGGGGAACTCCTACGAGCAGTACTTC
>-|TRBJ1-4|TRBV25-1|-
CASEAPQKEEKLFF
TGTGCCAGCGAGGCCCCCCAGAAGGAAGAAAAACTGTTTTTT
>TRBD1|TRBJ1-2|TRBV29-1|-
CSVAKTGGAFYGYTF
TGCAGCGTTGCCAAGACAGGGGGCGCTTTCTATGGCTACACCTTC
>-|TRBJ2-3|TRBV9|-
CASSVVGGPADTQYF
TGTGCCAGCAGCGTAGTCGGGGGGCCCGCAGATACGCAGTATTTT
>-|TRBJ1-4|TRBV1|-
CTSTTTVRNEKLFF
TGCACCAGCACCACGACAGTGAGAAATGAAAAACTGTTTTTT
>-|TRBJ1-5|TRBV4-3|-
CASSQDLAPDIAQHF
TGCGCCAGCAGCCAAGATTTAGCACCGGACATTGCCCAGCATTTT